This TCR beta chain was retrieved from a study of cytomegalovirus exposure and HLA in healthy donors. It was with 60 Vbeta and 13 Jbeta primers that the PCR ran. TCRdb's table, derived via immunoSEQ multiplex PCR, lists solely in-frame clones and lacks some. The data show around 140,000 clones, roughly 70% seen once. CDR1 and CDR2 (germline): SGHTA, FQGNSA. Trimming removed 0 bases from V and 6 bases from J; junction bases left unmatched: 5. There are 15 residues in the CDR3. Sequenced: PBMCs. The TCR originated in a man aged 50-59 years in good health and CMV-seropositive. The chain couples TRBV7-2 to TRBJ2-1, with 7 positions matching TRBD2. DNA of the CDR3: TGTGCCAGCAGCTTAGCCGGGACTACATCCAATGAGCAGTTCTTC. Residues: CASSLAGTTSNEQFF. Full variable domain (missing parts from reference TRBV7-2 and TRBJ2-1): GAGVSQSPSNKVTEKGKDVELRCDPISGHTALYWYRQSLGQGLEFLIYFQGNSAPDKSGLPSDRFSAERTGGSVSTLTIQRTQQEDSAVYLCASSLAGTTSNEQFFGPGTRLTVL.